One sample yielded the 3 T cell receptor beta chains listed below, sequenced in a study of regulatory T cells in long-lasting Graves disease (dated by TCRdb to the early 2020s). The library was prepared using multiplex PCR. The sequencer was an Illumina HiSeq 4000. CDR3 regions were amplified by Arm-PCR with iRepertoire HTBI primers to construct TCR beta libraries. TCRdb reran the public reads through fastp at Q25 and MiXCR, keeping productive beta chains. Rows are unified per CDR3 protein, each entry keeping the most common DNA and genes. This sample comprises some 500,000 distinct CDR3 sequences, less than 15% of them detected only once. Under 10% of the sample goes to the ten largest clones. According to the study, the label for this sample's time point signals: newly diagnosed GD, antithyroid drugs for less than 3 months. For both TCR sequencing and RNA sequencing, RNA was extracted from PBMCs in TRIzol.

These data were likewise used in another study, on T cells in Graves' hyperthyroidism and ophthalmopathy.

This material consisted of peripheral blood mononuclear cells (PBMCs), taken at new diagnosis, from a patient treated with antithyroid drugs. The receptors stem from a young man with Graves disease. Donor details come from another sample of the same person, matched by shared clones.

The gene calls are TRBV10-3 and TRBJ1-1; D call uncertain. Germline assignment: CDR1 ENHRY and CDR2 SYGVKD. The CDR3 extends over 12 amino acids. V was clipped by 5 bases and J by 5 bases, with 9 bases between them. The CDR3 sequence is CAISSLGTEAFF. Written as DNA, the CDR3 is TGTGCCATCAGTTCCCTGGGAACTGAAGCTTTCTTT.

At least ten counts were recorded for this clonotype. The V and J genes are TRBV6-5 and TRBJ2-1; 7 bases agree with TRBD2. Germline V gives CDR1 MNHEY, CDR2 SVGAGI. J gave up 4 bases and V 4 bases, and 10 bases lay outside the gene matches. This CDR3 has 16 residues. The CDR3 nucleotides read TGTGCCAGCAGTTCCAGCGGGATTCGTTCTTACAATGAGCAGTTCTTC. Translating it yields CASSSSGIRSYNEQFF.

This clonotype was observed at least ten times. V usage is TRBV7-9 and J usage is TRBJ1-4; TRBD1 agrees at 7 bases. After removal of 1 base from V and 7 bases from J, the junction contained 3 bases not matched to a gene. Germline values: CDR1 SEHNR, CDR2 FQNEAQ (reference sequence). The CDR3 runs 14 residues. The CDR3 sequence: CASSLVGTAEKLFF. As DNA, the CDR3 is TGTGCCAGCAGCTTAGTTGGGACAGCTGAAAAACTGTTTTTT.